This T cell receptor (beta chain) was found in a study of blood T cell repertoires in COVID-19 (TCRdb year 2020). With regard to the full study: The collaborator samples originated in the United States, Italy and Spain and spanned the acute and convalescent phases of COVID-19. The sample metadata nearly always contained a de-identified subject ID, COVID-19 status, age in years and sex. HLA class I and class II types, where available, came from metadata supplied by the sample provider rather than from assay-based typing. The prospective study material was composed of cDNA or gDNA derived from T cells, B-cell-depleted T cells, or PBMCs. The samples were drawn from the first 160 participants of the ongoing ImmuneRACE study and from some 1,300 subjects provided by 6 global collaborators. The repertoires were released in a freely available public database intended as a resource for research on the immune response to SARS-CoV-2. Subjects who had been exposed to COVID-19, were actively infected with it, or had recovered from it provided the deeply sampled blood TCRbeta repertoires that made up the dataset. The paper's findings and limits, for the study overall: How much clinical and demographic metadata was included differed by source and by participant, and the metadata was provided uncurated.

Each collaborating institution followed its own protocols to collect whole blood in K2EDTA tubes. For TCRbeta analysis, collaborator samples were shipped as frozen whole blood, as isolated PBMCs, or as DNA extracted from either sample type. Only one count was recorded for this clone. What this receptor recognizes is not known. Base qualities are not at hand, and no much larger clone is one base apart. The immunoSEQ Assay, a bias-controlled multiplex PCR, was used to amplify TCRbeta CDR3 regions from genomic DNA. In the source study's methods: The number of nucleated cells in each sample was estimated by amplification of reference gene primers within the assay. To quantify the absolute abundance of each unique TCRbeta CDR3 rearrangement, sequence reads were collapsed and filtered. For each sample, productive Simpson clonality was calculated by taking the square root of Simpson's diversity index across productive rearrangements. This immuneACCESS table, as held by TCRdb, lists in-frame sequences with V and J called but not all clones. Of the missing ones, under half trace to an unresolved V gene in checked studies; the others have no known cause. The D gene and trimming were derived from the DNA, and the V and J assignments and clone size from that table. For this sample the table gives about 490,000 clones, of which 70% to 90% were detected only once. The top ten clonotypes cover under 4% of the sample.

CDR1 and CDR2 were assigned from the germline V gene as SGHRS and YFSETQ. Cut back by 4 bases and 0 bases, the V and J ends lie 12 bases apart. From the cysteine through the phenylalanine, the CDR3 covers 15 amino acids. The kept DNA is CDR3 alone, 45 bases in frame from the first base. The chain uses TRBV5-1 and TRBJ2-3, with TRBD1 tentatively as D gene (6 bases match). The receptor comes from a human donor in a cohort sampled during active COVID-19. The specimen was peripheral blood. The CDR3 amino acid sequence is: CASSPGTTSTDTQYF. DNA sequence: TGCGCCAGCAGCCCGGGGACAACTAGCACAGATACGCAGTATTTT.